The 5 T cell receptor beta chains below were found in one sample sequenced in a study of CD8 T cells in Susac syndrome (dated by TCRdb to the late 2010s). Library preparation employed the immunoSEQ multiplex PCR assay. RNA was extracted with the RNeasy kit and roughly 0.45 to 1 ug was reverse transcribed using random hexamers. TCRdb took the public reads, trimmed them with fastp at Q25, ran MiXCR for clone calling and kept in-frame beta chains. All rows with the same CDR3 protein become a single entry with the most common DNA and genes. The sample records tens of thousands of distinct CDR3 sequences, 95% to 97% of which are singletons. The ten largest clones add up to approximately 0.57% of the sample. Sequencing input: CD8+ T cells from PBMCs. These receptors were obtained from a human donor with Susac syndrome.

The chain carries TRBV29-1 and TRBJ2-2; D unresolved. Germline lookup yields CDR1 SQVTM and CDR2 ANQGSEA. The length of the CDR3 is 12 residues. V dropped 8 bases and J dropped 1 base, with 8 bases sitting between them. The CDR3 DNA is TGCAGCCTAAGGGAGAACACCGGGGAGCTGTTTTTT. This gives the protein CSLRENTGELFF.

In its sample, this clonotype was seen once. This rearrangement joins TRBV19 to TRBJ1-2, with TRBD1 matching over 10 bases. The CDR3 is 14 amino acids. The germline gives CDR1 LNHDA, CDR2 SQIVND (reference sequence). V lost 8 bases and J lost 5; bases outside the gene matches: 8. The CDR3 DNA is TGTGCCAGTGCACCCGGGACAGGGGTTTATGGCTACACCTTC. Translated: CASAPGTGVYGYTF.

The chain combines TRBV12-5 with TRBJ2-7; tentative D call: TRBD1 (6 bases). Germline lookup yields CDR1 LGHNT and CDR2 FRNRAP. V lost 6 bases, J lost 5 bases, and 8 bases lay in between. The length of the CDR3 is 11 residues. CDR3 sequence reads: CASGPGDEQYF. CDR3 bases: TGTGCTAGTGGCCCAGGGGACGAGCAGTACTTC.

V is TRBV30 and J is TRBJ1-5, with 10 bases fitting TRBD1. The CDR3 has 13 residues. V shed 5 bases, J shed 6 bases, and the junction held 4 bases outside the gene matches. Germline V gene lookup returns CDR1 GTSNPN and CDR2 SVGIG (reference sequence). The CDR3 spells CAWGTGEGQPQHF. The CDR3 bases are TGTGCCTGGGGGACAGGGGAGGGTCAGCCCCAGCATTTT.

V gene TRBV5-4 combines with J gene TRBJ1-4; D is uncertain. The CDR3 totals 16 residues. Germline V gene sequence: CDR1 SGHNT, CDR2 YYREEE (reference sequence). V was clipped by 2 bases and J by 0 bases, with 11 bases between them. CDR3 nucleotide sequence: TGTGCCAGCAGCTTTGATAGGTCTGCAACTAATGAAAAACTGTTTTTT. Translated: CASSFDRSATNEKLFF.